The clone carrying this T cell receptor (beta chain) came up many times. Its antigen is unknown. The authors ran a second PCR of roughly 6 to 12 cycles using a sample-barcoded 5' primer and a J-beta primer mix. TCRdb re-derived calls from the 5' RACE reads in MiXCR, one entry per CDR3 protein. The profile shows about a million distinct CDR3 sequences, less than 45% of them singletons. The data were taken from a study of blood T cells in healthy people across ages. The CDR3 length is 14 residues. V gave up 3 bases and J gave up 2 bases, with 10 bases separating them. Study outcomes and limitations: TCR beta diversity tracked closely with naive T cell percentage.

The sequence came from a man between 18 and 29 years old in good health. This chain uses TRBV12-3 or TRBV12-4 with TRBJ1-2; D may be TRBD1 (6 bases). The sequenced sample was blood. The CDR3 region is CASSFGQNNYGYTF. In DNA form, the CDR3 reads TGTGCCAGCAGTTTTGGACAGAACAACTATGGCTACACCTTC.